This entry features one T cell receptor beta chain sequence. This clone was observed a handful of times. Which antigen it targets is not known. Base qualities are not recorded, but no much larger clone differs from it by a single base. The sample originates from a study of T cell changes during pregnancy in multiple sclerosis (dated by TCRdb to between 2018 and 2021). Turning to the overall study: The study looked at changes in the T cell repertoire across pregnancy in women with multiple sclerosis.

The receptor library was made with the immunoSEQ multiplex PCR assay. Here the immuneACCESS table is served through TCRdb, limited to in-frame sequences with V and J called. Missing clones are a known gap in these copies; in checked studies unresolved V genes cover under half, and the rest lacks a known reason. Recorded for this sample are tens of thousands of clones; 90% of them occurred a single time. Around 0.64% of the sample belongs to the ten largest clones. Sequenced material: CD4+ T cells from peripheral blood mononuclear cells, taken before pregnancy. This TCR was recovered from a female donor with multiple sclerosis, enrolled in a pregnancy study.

The DNA is TGTGCCAGCCCCGCGGGGCATTTT. This sequence encodes CASPAGHF. The chain is made from TRBV28 and TRBJ1-5; the D segment cannot be called with confidence. CDR1 and CDR2 are read off the germline V gene as MDHEN and SYDVKM. There are 8 amino acids in the CDR3, from cysteine to phenylalanine inclusive. Only the CDR3 portion is preserved as DNA: 24 bases, with reading frame beginning at the first base. V loses 8 bases of germline sequence and J loses 15 bases, and the interval between the two ends is 8 bases.